Reported below is one TCR beta chain. The clone's antigen remains unknown. A read error may account for a junction end that differs from germline. The record originates from a study of circulating and synovial CD4+ cells in juvenile arthritis (dated by TCRdb to the mid-2010s). Looking at the study overall: TCRbeta CDR3 repertoires of circulating HLA-DR+ CD4 T cells, bulk blood CD4 T cells and synovial CD4 T cells were compared within each patient. Repertoire sequencing aimed to confirm that a circulating synovial-like CD4 T cell subset was enriched in synovial clonotypes.

Counted from cysteine to phenylalanine, this CDR3 has 12 amino acids. Only CDR3 DNA is held: 36 bases, read in frame from base 1. As encoded in the germline V gene (reference sequence), CDR1 is LNHNV while CDR2 is YYDKDF. The library was produced with the immunoSEQ multiplex PCR assay. An external provider carried out the TCRbeta CDR3 sequencing as a commercial service. The authors processed their data as follows. The analyses used productive nucleotide sequences together with amino acid sequences obtained by in silico translation. Diversity was measured as Renyi entropy over a range of alpha values, and the median of 200 repeated subsamples was taken to equalise sample size. Pairwise repertoire distance was calculated as one minus the Chao-modified Jaccard index to correct for under-sampling and was used for clustering. Frequency-weighted overlap with synovial clonotypes was computed over 200 sample sizes, 200 draws without replacement each, and reported at the smaller sample's size. In TCRdb, the immuneACCESS table is reduced to in-frame sequences with V and J assigned. These tables do not hold every clone; where another copy was compared, an unresolved V gene accounts for under half, and the others remain unexplained. Clone size and V and J calls were adopted from that table, with D and trimming inferred from the DNA. This sample lists 25,000 to 35,000 clones; about 94% were detected once. About 3% of the sample rests with the top ten.

General study outcomes and caveats: Compared with bulk blood CD4 repertoires, both the synovial and the circulating pathogenic-like lymphocyte repertoires were less diverse, and some CPL samples were as oligoclonal as synovium. Because T cell genome counts in CPL samples and bulk blood CD4 samples differed by at least an order of magnitude, sample-size effects were addressed. Circulating pathogenic-like lymphocytes clustered with synovial T cells and shared a substantially higher fraction of CDR3 sequences with synovium than bulk blood. Because overlap with synovium was found to increase with sequencing depth, the full repertoire overlap was likely underestimated by the measured shared-clonotype fractions. No difference between circulating pathogenic-like lymphocytes and bulk blood T cells was detected by traditional Vbeta family usage analysis.

The sequenced samples were obtained from patients with active juvenile idiopathic arthritis. Cells were sorted right after thawing, and dead cells were excluded with Live/Dead Fixable Near-IR Stain. The receptor chain draws on TRBV15 and TRBJ2-7, and 7 bases in between align with TRBD1. The sample consisted of CD4+ T cells from blood. The source of this sequence is a human donor with juvenile idiopathic arthritis. The DNA sequence is as follows: TGTGCCACCAGCAGAGGCCCCGGGACAGTGCTCTTC. The encoded protein is CATSRGPGTVLF.